This T cell receptor (beta chain) was sequenced for a study of T cells in Graves' hyperthyroidism and ophthalmopathy. Study-wide background: Once the initial diagnosis was made, peripheral blood was obtained before any treatment.

This clonotype was detected many times. What was amplified from RNA transcripts were TCR beta CDR3 regions. The HTBI primer set served for first-round RT-PCR of the TCR CDR3. TCRdb fed the multiplex PCR reads into MiXCR, producing one record per CDR3 protein. The table has about 290,000 distinct CDR3 sequences, approximately 14% seen once. The clonotype was recovered from a woman aged 40 to 50 with Graves' hyperthyroidism. What was sequenced was blood.

The CDR3 is CASSLVGRPDQPQHF. DNA of the CDR3: TGCGCCAGCAGCTTGGTTGGGAGGCCCGATCAGCCCCAGCATTTT. The chain carries TRBV5-1 and TRBJ1-5; no clear D gene. From germline, CDR1 is SGHRS and CDR2 YFSETQ. Between the trimmed V and J ends, which lost 0 bases and 5 bases, there was a span of 12 bases. CDR3 length equals 15 residues. The full variable domain, completed using reference TRBV5-1 and TRBJ1-5, is KAGVTQTPRYLIKTRGQQVTLSCSPISGHRSVSWYQQTPGQGLQFLFEYFSETQRNKGNFPGRFSGRQFSNSRSEMNVSTLELGDSALYLCASSLVGRPDQPQHFGDGTRLSIL.